This T cell receptor (beta chain) was captured by sequencing in a study of CD8 T cells in ankylosing spondylitis. One entry per CDR3 protein results from TCRdb running MiXCR on the 5' RACE reads. The data show 380,000 or so distinct CDR3 sequences, with 20% seen just once and less than 15% held by the top ten. Germline V CDR1 and CDR2: SGHKS, YYEKEE (reference sequence). The CDR3 runs 15 residues. Between the trimmed V and J ends, which lost 2 bases and 7 bases, there was a span of 16 bases. This clonotype has only a few counts. The specimen was blood, either unsorted or a sorted T cell fraction (not recorded which). The chain combines TRBV5-5 with TRBJ1-5; unclear D gene. The clonotype was recovered from a male donor with ankylosing spondylitis or in good health (not recorded which). The DNA for the CDR3 is TGTGCCAGCAGCTTAACCCGGGCCTTCGGCCAGCCCCAGCATTTT. Translated: CASSLTRAFGQPQHF. The full variable domain, completed using reference TRBV5-5 and TRBJ1-5, is DAGVTQSPTHLIKTRGQQVTLRCSPISGHKSVSWYQQVLGQGPQFIFQYYEKEERGRGNFPDRFSARQFPNYSSELNVNALLLGDSALYLCASSLTRAFGQPQHFGDGTRLSIL.